These 8 T cell receptor beta chains were all obtained from the same sample, sequenced in a study of blood T cell repertoires in COVID-19. Sequencing used immunoSEQ multiplex PCR; TCRdb keeps in-frame clones, though not all of them. Of about 380,000 clones listed, 88% are singletons. Source material: PBMCs or T cells enriched from blood (not recorded which). These receptors all stem from a woman under 30 who had recovered from COVID-19.

This sequence joins TRBV5-5 and TRBJ1-5, with D possibly matching TRBD1 (5 bases). The ends were cut back, 4 bases at V and 2 bases at J, with 22 bases in the middle. This CDR3 has 18 amino acids. Germline CDR1 SGHKS, CDR2 YYEKEE (reference sequence). This CDR3 reads CASSPGRGLGTGNQPQHF. The CDR3 DNA reads as TGTGCCAGCAGCCCCGGACGGGGGTTAGGTACTGGCAATCAGCCCCAGCATTTT.

V and J are TRBV7-9 and TRBJ1-2, with D perhaps matching TRBD1 (5 bases). V lost 5 bases to trimming and J lost 4 bases, with 20 bases between them. This CDR3 comprises 16 residues. Germline values: CDR1 SEHNR, CDR2 FQNEAQ (reference sequence). This chain's CDR3 is CASSRNPGGRGYGYTF. CDR3 sequence (DNA): TGTGCCAGCAGCCGAAATCCTGGGGGGAGGGGCTATGGCTACACCTTC.

The chain employs TRBV7-2 and TRBJ1-2; 7 positions agree with TRBD1. The germline CDR1 and CDR2 sequences are SGHTA and FQGNSA. V was clipped by 5 bases and J by 4 bases; unmatched bases: 10. This CDR3 contains 15 residues. The CDR3 here is CASSTRTGAFYGYTF. The DNA for the CDR3 is TGTGCCAGCAGCACCCGGACAGGTGCCTTCTATGGCTACACCTTC.

J is TRBJ2-3 and V is TRBV5-1; 7 positions match TRBD2. Germline CDR1 SGHRS, CDR2 YFSETQ. With V trimmed by 2 bases and J by 4 bases, 4 bases remained unmatched. This CDR3 is 14 amino acids long. DNA of the CDR3: TGCGCCAGCAGCTTAAGCGGGATGGCAGATACGCAGTATTTT. This gives the protein CASSLSGMADTQYF.

This chain uses TRBV6-5 with TRBJ1-4; the D gene is possibly TRBD1 (5 bases). The CDR3 is 14 residues long. With 2 bases removed from V and 5 bases from J, the gap between germline ends came to 9 bases. Germline loops: CDR1 MNHEY, CDR2 SVGAGI. The CDR3 region has the DNA TGTGCCAGCAGTTACGACAGCATAAATGAAAAACTGTTTTTT. Protein product: CASSYDSINEKLFF.

CDR3 sequence: CASSPPWTSGGAGTDTQYF. The CDR3 nucleotides are TGTGCCAGCAGCCCGCCCTGGACTAGCGGGGGGGCGGGCACAGATACGCAGTATTTT. The V gene is TRBV13, the J gene TRBJ2-3; 15 nucleotides line up with TRBD2. Trimming removed 5 bases from V and 1 base from J; junction bases left unmatched: 10. The CDR3 is 19 amino acids. The V gene's germline CDR1 is PRHDT and CDR2 FYEKMQ (reference sequence). The whole variable domain, filled in from reference TRBV13 and TRBJ2-3, reads AAGVIQSPRHLIKEKRETATLKCYPIPRHDTVYWYQQGPGQDPQFLISFYEKMQSDKGSIPDRFSAQQFSDYHSELNMSSLELGDSALYFCASSPPWTSGGAGTDTQYFGPGTRLTVL.

V and J are TRBV6-5 and TRBJ1-6, with a possible D match to TRBD1 (6 bases). CDR3 length equals 14 residues. Trimming removed 6 bases from V and 10 bases from J, with 16 bases in between. Germline CDR1 and CDR2: MNHEY and SVGAGI. Here the CDR3 DNA reads TGTGCCAGCAGCGCAACAGGGTCGGGATCACCCCTCCACTTT. Its protein product is CASSATGSGSPLHF.

The CDR3, as DNA: TGTGCCAGTTCAAAAGACAGTGCGTCCCTTGGAAACACCATATATTTT. It codes for CASSKDSASLGNTIYF. The chain uses TRBV2 and TRBJ1-3, with a tentative D call TRBD1 (5 bases). CDR3 length: 16 residues. Per the germline V gene, CDR1 is SNHLY and CDR2 is FYNNEI. With 9 bases removed from V and 3 bases from J, the gap between germline ends came to 21 bases.